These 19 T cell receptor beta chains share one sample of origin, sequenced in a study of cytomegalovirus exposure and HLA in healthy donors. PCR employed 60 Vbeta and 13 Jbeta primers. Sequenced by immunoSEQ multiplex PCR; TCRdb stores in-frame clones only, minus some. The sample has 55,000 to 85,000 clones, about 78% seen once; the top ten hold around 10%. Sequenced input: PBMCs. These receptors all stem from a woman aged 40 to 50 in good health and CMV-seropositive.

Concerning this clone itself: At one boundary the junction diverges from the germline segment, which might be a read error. The CDR3 sequence: CASSPTSGGAYDEQFF. The CDR3 coding sequence is TGCGCCAGCAGCCCCACTAGCGGGGGGGCCTACGATGAGCAGTTCTTC. The gene calls are TRBV5-1 and TRBJ2-1; 13 bases map to TRBD2. This CDR3 spans 16 amino acids. Germline CDR1 reads SGHRS; CDR2 reads YFSETQ. Supplemented by reference TRBV5-1 and TRBJ2-1, the full variable domain reads KAGVTQTPRYLIKTRGQQVTLSCSPISGHRSVSWYQQTPGQGLQFLFEYFSETQRNKGNFPGRFSGRQFSNSRSEMNVSTLELGDSALYLCASSPTSGGAYDEQFFGPGTRLTVL.

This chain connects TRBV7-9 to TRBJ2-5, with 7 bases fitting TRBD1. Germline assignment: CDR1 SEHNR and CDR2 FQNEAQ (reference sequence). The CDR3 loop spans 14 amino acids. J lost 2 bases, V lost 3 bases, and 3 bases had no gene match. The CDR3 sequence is CASSFRTGQETQYF. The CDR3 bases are TGTGCCAGCAGCTTCAGGACAGGTCAAGAGACCCAGTACTTC.

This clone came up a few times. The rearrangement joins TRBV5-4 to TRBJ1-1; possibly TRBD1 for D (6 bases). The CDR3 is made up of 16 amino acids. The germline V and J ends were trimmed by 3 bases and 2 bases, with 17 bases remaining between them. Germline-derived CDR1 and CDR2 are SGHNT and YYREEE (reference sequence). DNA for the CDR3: TGTGCCAGCAGCTGGCAAGGGGGGGGGCCAAACACTGAAGCTTTCTTT. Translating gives CASSWQGGGPNTEAFF.

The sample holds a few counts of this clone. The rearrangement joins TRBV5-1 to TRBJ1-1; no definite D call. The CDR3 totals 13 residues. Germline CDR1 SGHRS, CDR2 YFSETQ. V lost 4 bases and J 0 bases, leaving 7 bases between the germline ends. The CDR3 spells CASSERVNTEAFF. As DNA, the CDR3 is TGCGCCAGCAGCGAGAGGGTGAACACTGAAGCTTTCTTT.

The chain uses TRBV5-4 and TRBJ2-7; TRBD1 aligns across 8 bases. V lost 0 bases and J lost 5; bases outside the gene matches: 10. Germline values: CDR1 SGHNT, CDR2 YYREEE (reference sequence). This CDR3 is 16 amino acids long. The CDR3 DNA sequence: TGTGCCAGCAGCTTGGCGGGGCAGGGGGCTCTTGACGAGCAGTACTTC. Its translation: CASSLAGQGALDEQYF.

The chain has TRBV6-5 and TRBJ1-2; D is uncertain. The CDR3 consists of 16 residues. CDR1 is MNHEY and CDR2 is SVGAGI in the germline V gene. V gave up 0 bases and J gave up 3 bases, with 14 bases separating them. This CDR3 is CASSYSYGIDDYGYTF. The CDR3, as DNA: TGTGCCAGCAGTTACTCGTACGGGATCGATGACTATGGCTACACCTTC.

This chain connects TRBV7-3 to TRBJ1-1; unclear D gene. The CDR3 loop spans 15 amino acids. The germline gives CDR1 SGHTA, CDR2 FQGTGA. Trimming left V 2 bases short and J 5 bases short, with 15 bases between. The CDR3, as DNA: TGTGCCAGCAGCTTACTCGGGGTCCCTACTACTGAAGCTTTCTTT. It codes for CASSLLGVPTTEAFF.

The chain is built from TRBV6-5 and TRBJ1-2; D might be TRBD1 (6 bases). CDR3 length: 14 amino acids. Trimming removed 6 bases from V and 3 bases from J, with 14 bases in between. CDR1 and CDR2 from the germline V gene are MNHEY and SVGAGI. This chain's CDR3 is CASSRQAGDYGYTF. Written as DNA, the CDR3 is TGTGCCAGCAGCCGACAGGCGGGGGACTATGGCTACACCTTC.

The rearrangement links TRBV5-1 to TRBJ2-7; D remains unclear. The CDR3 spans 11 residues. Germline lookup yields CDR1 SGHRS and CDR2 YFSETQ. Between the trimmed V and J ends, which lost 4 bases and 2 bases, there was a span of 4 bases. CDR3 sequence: CASSETYEQYF. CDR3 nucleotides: TGCGCCAGCAGCGAGACCTACGAGCAGTACTTC. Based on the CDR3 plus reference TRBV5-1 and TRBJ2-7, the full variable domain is KAGVTQTPRYLIKTRGQQVTLSCSPISGHRSVSWYQQTPGQGLQFLFEYFSETQRNKGNFPGRFSGRQFSNSRSEMNVSTLELGDSALYLCASSETYEQYFGPGTRLTVT.

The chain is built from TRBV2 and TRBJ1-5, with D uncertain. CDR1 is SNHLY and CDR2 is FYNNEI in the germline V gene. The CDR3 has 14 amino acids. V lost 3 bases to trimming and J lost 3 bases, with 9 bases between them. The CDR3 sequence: CASSDSTLNQPQHF. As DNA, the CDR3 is TGTGCCAGCAGTGATTCGACTCTCAATCAGCCCCAGCATTTT.

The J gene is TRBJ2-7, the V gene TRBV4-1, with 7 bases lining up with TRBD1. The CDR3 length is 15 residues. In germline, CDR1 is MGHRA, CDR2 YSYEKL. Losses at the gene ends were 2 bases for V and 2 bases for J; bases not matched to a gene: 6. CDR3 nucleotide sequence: TGCGCCAGCAGCCAATTCGCGACAGGGACCTACGAGCAGTACTTC. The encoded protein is CASSQFATGTYEQYF.

The CDR3: CASSPDSGGATYNEQFF. The CDR3 nucleotides read TGTGCCAGCAGCCCCGATAGCGGGGGGGCAACCTACAATGAGCAGTTCTTC. The chain carries TRBV7-7 and TRBJ2-1, with 11 bases that match TRBD2. Germline-derived CDR1 and CDR2 are SSHAT and FNYEAQ (reference sequence). CDR3 length: 17 residues. V lost 5 bases, J lost 2 bases, and 8 bases stayed unmatched.

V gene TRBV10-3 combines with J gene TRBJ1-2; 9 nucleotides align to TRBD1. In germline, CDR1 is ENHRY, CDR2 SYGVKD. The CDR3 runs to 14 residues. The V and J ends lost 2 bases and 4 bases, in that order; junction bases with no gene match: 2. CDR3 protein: CAISEGQGSYGYTF. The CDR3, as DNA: TGTGCCATCAGTGAGGGACAGGGGTCCTATGGCTACACCTTC.

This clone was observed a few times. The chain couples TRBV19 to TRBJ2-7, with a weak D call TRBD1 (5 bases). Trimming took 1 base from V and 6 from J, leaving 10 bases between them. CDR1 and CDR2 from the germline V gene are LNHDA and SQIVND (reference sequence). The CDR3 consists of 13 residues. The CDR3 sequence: CASSIADTGEQYF. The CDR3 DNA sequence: TGTGCCAGTAGTATAGCCGATACAGGCGAGCAGTACTTC. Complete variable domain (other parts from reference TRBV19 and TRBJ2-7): DGGITQSPKYLFRKEGQNVTLSCEQNLNHDAMYWYRQDPGQGLRLIYYSQIVNDFQKGDIAEGYSVSREKKESFPLTVTSAQKNPTAFYLCASSIADTGEQYFGPGTRLTVT.

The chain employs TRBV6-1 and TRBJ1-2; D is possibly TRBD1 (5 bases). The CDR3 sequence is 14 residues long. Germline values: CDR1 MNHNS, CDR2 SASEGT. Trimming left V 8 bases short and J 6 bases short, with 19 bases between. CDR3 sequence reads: CASLNPRWGDGYTF. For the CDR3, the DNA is TGTGCCAGCCTGAACCCCAGGTGGGGGGATGGCTACACCTTC.

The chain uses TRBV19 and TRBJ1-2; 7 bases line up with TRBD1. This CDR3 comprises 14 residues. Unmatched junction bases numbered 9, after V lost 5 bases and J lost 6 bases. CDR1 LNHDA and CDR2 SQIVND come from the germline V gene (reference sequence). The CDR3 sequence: CASSENRGWDGYTF. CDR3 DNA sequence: TGTGCCAGTAGTGAAAACAGGGGCTGGGATGGCTACACCTTC.

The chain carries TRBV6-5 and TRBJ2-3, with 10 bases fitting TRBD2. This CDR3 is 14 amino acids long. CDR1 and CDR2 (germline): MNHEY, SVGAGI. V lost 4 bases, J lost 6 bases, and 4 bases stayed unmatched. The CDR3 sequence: CASSLSGGGDTQYF. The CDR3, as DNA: TGTGCCAGCAGTTTAAGCGGGGGGGGTGATACGCAGTATTTT.

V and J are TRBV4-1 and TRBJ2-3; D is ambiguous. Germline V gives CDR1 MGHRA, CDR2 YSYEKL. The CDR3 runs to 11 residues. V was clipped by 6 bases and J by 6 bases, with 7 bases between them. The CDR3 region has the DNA TGCGCCAGCAGGCTATTGGATACGCAGTATTTT. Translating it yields CASRLLDTQYF.

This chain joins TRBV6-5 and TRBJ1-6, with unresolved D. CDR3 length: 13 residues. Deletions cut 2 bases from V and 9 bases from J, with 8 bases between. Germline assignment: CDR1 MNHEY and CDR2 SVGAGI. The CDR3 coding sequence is TGTGCCAGCAGTTACCGCAGAGGTTCACCCCTCCACTTT. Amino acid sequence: CASSYRRGSPLHF.